The rows below give T cell receptor beta chains drawn from one sample of a study of T and B cells in COVID-19 patients. Via MiXCR, TCRdb re-called the multiplex PCR reads, giving one row per CDR3 protein. The sample yields over 10,000 distinct CDR3 sequences, about 25% seen once. The specimen was blood. The receptors come from a human donor who had recovered from COVID-19. CDR3s include the opening cysteine and the closing phenylalanine or tryptophan. The D gene is left open where the match is weak. The size field is filled for only some rows; it gives once, few, many or a size class.

d_gene: NA; j_gene: TRBJ1-2; v_gene: TRBV20-1; abundance: NA; CDR3aa: CSAPFGRVPTF; CDR3nt: TGCAGTGCGCCATTCGGCAGGGTCCCCACCTTC
d_gene: NA; j_gene: TRBJ2-3; v_gene: TRBV12-3/TRBV12-4; abundance: medium-sized; CDR3aa: CASSFGRGASDTQYF; CDR3nt: TGTGCCAGCAGTTTCGGAAGGGGCGCGTCAGATACGCAGTATTTT
d_gene: NA; j_gene: TRBJ2-2; v_gene: TRBV7-9; abundance: few; CDR3aa: CASSQKEANTGELFF; CDR3nt: TGTGCCAGCAGCCAAAAGGAGGCGAACACCGGGGAGCTGTTTTTT
d_gene: TRBD2; j_gene: TRBJ2-5; v_gene: TRBV5-1; abundance: NA; CDR3aa: CASSIVAGEETQYF; CDR3nt: TGCGCCAGCAGCATCGTAGCGGGAGAGGAGACCCAGTACTTC
d_gene: TRBD1; j_gene: TRBJ2-1; v_gene: TRBV6-5; abundance: medium-sized; CDR3aa: CASRRQGAISGEQFF; CDR3nt: TGTGCCAGCAGAAGACAGGGGGCGATCAGCGGTGAGCAGTTCTTC
d_gene: TRBD2; j_gene: TRBJ2-3; v_gene: TRBV6-2/TRBV6-3; abundance: medium-sized; CDR3aa: CATRMTSGETDTQYF; CDR3nt: TGTGCCACCCGGATGACTAGCGGGGAGACAGATACGCAGTATTTT
d_gene: TRBD2; j_gene: TRBJ2-7; v_gene: TRBV11-1; abundance: NA; CDR3aa: CASSTAGLAGGYEQYF; CDR3nt: TGTGCCAGCAGTACTGCGGGACTAGCGGGAGGTTACGAGCAGTACTTC
d_gene: NA; j_gene: TRBJ1-3; v_gene: TRBV13; abundance: many; CDR3aa: CASSLEGSGNTIYF; CDR3nt: TGTGCCAGCAGCTTAGAGGGCAGTGGAAACACCATATATTTT
d_gene: TRBD1; j_gene: TRBJ2-1; v_gene: TRBV6-5; abundance: medium-sized; CDR3aa: CASSYRTIPGQGSSSYNEQFF; CDR3nt: TGTGCCAGCAGTTACCGCACTATCCCGGGACAGGGATCGAGCTCCTACAATGAGCAGTTCTTC
d_gene: NA; j_gene: TRBJ1-5; v_gene: TRBV7-9; abundance: NA; CDR3aa: CASSLAVNQPQHF; CDR3nt: TGTGCCAGCAGCTTAGCTGTGAACCAGCCCCAGCATTTT
d_gene: NA; j_gene: TRBJ1-2; v_gene: TRBV20-1; abundance: NA; CDR3aa: CSAGILTDGYTF; CDR3nt: TGCAGTGCTGGTATCTTGACAGATGGCTACACCTTC
d_gene: TRBD1; j_gene: TRBJ2-7; v_gene: TRBV27; abundance: medium-sized; CDR3aa: CASSFTGGEVEQYF; CDR3nt: TGTGCCAGCAGTTTCACAGGGGGCGAGGTGGAGCAGTACTTC
d_gene: NA; j_gene: TRBJ1-2; v_gene: TRBV6-5; abundance: many; CDR3aa: CAVGGGIYGYTF; CDR3nt: TGTGCCGTCGGGGGGGGGATCTATGGCTACACCTTC
d_gene: NA; j_gene: TRBJ2-3; v_gene: TRBV20-1; abundance: NA; CDR3aa: CSARPSGEGTDTQYF; CDR3nt: TGCAGTGCTAGGCCCTCAGGGGAAGGAACAGATACGCAGTATTTT
d_gene: TRBD1; j_gene: TRBJ2-7; v_gene: TRBV7-2; abundance: NA; CDR3aa: CASSFRWDRVSYEQYF; CDR3nt: TGTGCCAGCAGCTTTAGGTGGGACAGGGTATCTTACGAGCAGTACTTC
d_gene: NA; j_gene: TRBJ2-5; v_gene: TRBV12-3/TRBV12-4; abundance: many; CDR3aa: CASSLQAGETQYF; CDR3nt: TGTGCCAGCAGTTTACAGGCCGGAGAGACCCAGTACTTC
d_gene: NA; j_gene: TRBJ2-1; v_gene: TRBV27; abundance: medium-sized; CDR3aa: CATTNDQSSYNEQFF; CDR3nt: TGTGCCACCACAAATGACCAGAGCTCCTACAATGAGCAGTTCTTC
d_gene: NA; j_gene: TRBJ1-2; v_gene: TRBV19; abundance: medium-sized; CDR3aa: CASKFAGNYGYTF; CDR3nt: TGTGCCAGTAAATTCGCAGGGAACTATGGCTACACCTTC
d_gene: NA; j_gene: TRBJ2-3; v_gene: TRBV7-9; abundance: NA; CDR3aa: CASSLALVVVTPLRTDTQYF; CDR3nt: TGTGCCAGCAGCTTAGCTCTGGTAGTGGTCACTCCACTTCGCACAGATACGCAGTATTTT
d_gene: TRBD2; j_gene: TRBJ2-1; v_gene: TRBV5-1; abundance: NA; CDR3aa: CASSQSGGAAGEQFF; CDR3nt: TGCGCCAGCAGTCAAAGCGGGGGGGCCGCGGGTGAGCAGTTCTTC
d_gene: TRBD1; j_gene: TRBJ1-1; v_gene: TRBV20-1; abundance: NA; CDR3aa: CSARARETGGKTEAFF; CDR3nt: TGCAGTGCTAGGGCCAGGGAAACAGGGGGAAAAACTGAAGCTTTCTTT
d_gene: TRBD2; j_gene: TRBJ2-2; v_gene: TRBV19; abundance: medium-sized; CDR3aa: CASSIAGLARAGELFF; CDR3nt: TGTGCCAGTAGTATAGCCGGACTAGCGCGGGCCGGGGAGCTGTTTTTT
d_gene: TRBD2; j_gene: TRBJ2-7; v_gene: TRBV18; abundance: medium-sized; CDR3aa: CASSGWTSGRGEQYF; CDR3nt: TGTGCCAGCTCAGGCTGGACTAGCGGGAGAGGGGAGCAGTACTTC